The source of this T cell receptor (beta chain) is a study of blood T cell repertoires in COVID-19. Overall study context: The origin of the acute and convalescent COVID-19 samples was the United States, Italy and Spain.

Original analysis: How many nucleated cells were present was estimated from reference gene primer amplification. The protocol was immunoSEQ multiplex PCR, while the TCRdb copy is restricted to in-frame clones and leaves out a portion. The DNA was the basis for D and trimming; V, J and clone size are from that table. In the table there are under 300,000 clones, less than 90% of which are singletons. The V end lost 2 bases, the J end lost 0 bases, and 14 bases lay between the germline ends. Germline CDR1 reads SGHTA; CDR2 reads FQGNSA. The CDR3 spans 16 residues. This sequence originates from a man aged 55 to 69 with acute or convalescent COVID-19. The sequencing input was peripheral blood. The V call is TRBV7-2, the J call TRBJ2-7; TRBD2 might be the D (6 bases). CDR3: CASSLNGGKSSYEQYF. The CDR3 DNA sequence: TGTGCCAGCAGCTTAAACGGCGGGAAAAGCTCCTACGAGCAGTACTTC.